This TCR gamma chain was sequenced in a study of gamma-delta T cells after stem cell transplantation. V was clipped by 0 bases and J by 9 bases; unmatched bases: 2. This CDR3 has 11 residues. Germline CDR1 and CDR2: EGSNGY and YDSYNSKV. TCRdb re-processed the RT-PCR reads via CATT. The sample lists over a thousand gamma-chain clones, roughly 3% occurring once. This clone is labeled as large. In the same sample, other DNA sequences code for this CDR3. The gene calls are TRGV2 and TRGJ1 or TRGJ2. The clonotype originates from a human donor. It is not recorded whose cells these are; they may come from a transplant donor. The specimen was gamma-delta T cells. The CDR3 sequence is CATWDGPKKLF. The CDR3 bases are TGTGCCACCTGGGACGGGCCTAAGAAACTCTTT.